This T cell receptor (beta chain) was sequenced during a study of blood T cell repertoires in COVID-19. TCRdb keeps only in-frame clones here, not all; method: immunoSEQ multiplex PCR. The sample carries 50,000 or so clones, roughly four fifths recorded once. The V gene's germline CDR1 is SGHDT and CDR2 YYEEEE. The CDR3 extends over 14 amino acids. The trim removed 2 bases at V and 0 bases at J, leaving 1 base unmatched. The chain recombines TRBV5-6 with TRBJ2-7, with 8 bases identical to TRBD1. This sequence originates from a man aged 55 to 70 with active COVID-19. Sequencing input: peripheral blood. The CDR3 is CASSLDRGSYEQYF. CDR3 sequence (DNA): TGTGCCAGCAGCTTAGACAGGGGCTCCTACGAGCAGTACTTC.